Listed here is a single TCR beta chain. This CDR3 is 10 amino acids long. Trimming stripped 7 bases from V and 5 bases from J, with 3 bases between. Germline CDR1 is LNHDA and CDR2 is SQIVND (reference sequence). The sample comes from a study of blood T cell repertoires in COVID-19. Turning to the study itself: T cells, B-cell-depleted T cells, or PBMCs supplied cDNA or gDNA.

Original data processing: Counts of nucleated cells, estimated from reference gene primer amplification, were obtained. Assay: immunoSEQ multiplex PCR; the TCRdb copy retains only in-frame clones and omits some. That table furnishes V, J and clone size, whereas the DNA furnished D and trimming. The sample lists under 300,000 clones, over 75% occurring once. J is TRBJ1-3 and V is TRBV19; D is undetermined. Specimen: peripheral blood. The source is a woman in her seventies with acute or convalescent COVID-19. CDR3 sequence (DNA): TGTGCCAGTAAGCGAAACACCATATATTTT. The encoded protein is CASKRNTIYF.